The T cell receptor (beta chain) under discussion was sequenced for a study of blood T cell repertoires in COVID-19. Repertoires were generated with immunoSEQ multiplex PCR, while TCRdb's copy carries only in-frame clones and drops some. Altogether about 130,000 clones are present, 85% to 90% being singletons, with the ten largest covering roughly 2.9%. V shed 1 base and J 4 bases; nucleotides not matched to a gene: 7. Germline assignment: CDR1 KGHDR and CDR2 SFDVKD. The CDR3 contains 17 residues. The receptor was derived from a man between 60 and 75 years old with active or convalescent COVID-19. This chain connects TRBV24-1 to TRBJ2-1; 9 bases are shared with TRBD2. Sequenced input: peripheral blood. CDR3 in amino acids: CATSDFRREGGYNEQFF. In nucleotides, the CDR3 is TGTGCCACCAGTGATTTTAGGCGGGAGGGAGGGTACAATGAGCAGTTCTTC.